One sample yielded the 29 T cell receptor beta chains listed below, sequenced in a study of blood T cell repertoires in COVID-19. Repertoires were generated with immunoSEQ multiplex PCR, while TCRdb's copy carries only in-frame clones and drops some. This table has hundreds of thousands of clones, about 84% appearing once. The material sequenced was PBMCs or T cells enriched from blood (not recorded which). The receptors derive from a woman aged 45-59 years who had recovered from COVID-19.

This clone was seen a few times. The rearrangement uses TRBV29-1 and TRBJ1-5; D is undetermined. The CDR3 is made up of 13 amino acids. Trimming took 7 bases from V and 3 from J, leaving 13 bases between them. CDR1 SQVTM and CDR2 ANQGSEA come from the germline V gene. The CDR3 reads CSAVEGFNQPQHF. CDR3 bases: TGCAGCGCCGTAGAGGGATTCAATCAGCCCCAGCATTTT.

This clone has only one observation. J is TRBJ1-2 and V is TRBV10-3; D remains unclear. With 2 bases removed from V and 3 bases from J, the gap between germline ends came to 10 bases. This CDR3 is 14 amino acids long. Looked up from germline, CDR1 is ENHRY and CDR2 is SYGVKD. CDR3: CAISEAGGHYGYTF. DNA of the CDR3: TGTGCCATCAGTGAGGCGGGCGGCCACTATGGCTACACCTTC.

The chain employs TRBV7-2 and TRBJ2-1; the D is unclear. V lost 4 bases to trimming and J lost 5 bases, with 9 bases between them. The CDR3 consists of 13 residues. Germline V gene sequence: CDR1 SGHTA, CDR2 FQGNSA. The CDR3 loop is CASSSQAHNEQFF. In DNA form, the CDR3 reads TGTGCCAGCAGCTCTCAAGCCCACAATGAGCAGTTCTTC.

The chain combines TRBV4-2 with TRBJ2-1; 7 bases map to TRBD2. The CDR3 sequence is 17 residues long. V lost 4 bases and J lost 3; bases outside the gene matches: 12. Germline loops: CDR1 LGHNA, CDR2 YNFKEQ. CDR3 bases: TGTGCCAGCAGCCGGATCTCGTCGTTAGCGGGCTACAATGAGCAGTTCTTC. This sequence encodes CASSRISSLAGYNEQFF.

The CDR3 nucleotides are TGTGCCAGCAGCCGGGGGGACAGGGGGCCGGGAAACACCATATATTTT. Encoded protein: CASSRGDRGPGNTIYF. This chain uses TRBV11-2 with TRBJ1-3; 12 bases align to TRBD1. V lost 5 bases and J lost 4; bases outside the gene matches: 6. CDR3 length: 16 residues. Per the germline V gene, CDR1 is SGHAT and CDR2 is FQNNGV.

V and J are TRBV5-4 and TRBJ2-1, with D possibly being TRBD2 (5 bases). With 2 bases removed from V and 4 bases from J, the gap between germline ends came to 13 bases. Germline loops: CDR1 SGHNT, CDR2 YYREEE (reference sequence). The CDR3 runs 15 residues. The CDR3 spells CASSFEADRYNEQFF. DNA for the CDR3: TGTGCCAGCAGCTTTGAAGCGGACCGTTACAATGAGCAGTTCTTC. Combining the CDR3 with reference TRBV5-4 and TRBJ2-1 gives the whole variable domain ETGVTQSPTHLIKTRGQQVTLRCSSQSGHNTVSWYQQALGQGPQFIFQYYREEENGRGNFPPRFSGLQFPNYSSELNVNALELDDSALYLCASSFEADRYNEQFFGPGTRLTVL.

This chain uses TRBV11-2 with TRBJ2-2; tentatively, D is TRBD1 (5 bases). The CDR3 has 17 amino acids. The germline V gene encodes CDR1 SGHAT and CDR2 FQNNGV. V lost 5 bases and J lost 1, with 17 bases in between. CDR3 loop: CASSRIRRQGNTGELFF. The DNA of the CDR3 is TGTGCCAGCAGCCGCATTAGGCGGCAGGGGAACACCGGGGAGCTGTTTTTT.

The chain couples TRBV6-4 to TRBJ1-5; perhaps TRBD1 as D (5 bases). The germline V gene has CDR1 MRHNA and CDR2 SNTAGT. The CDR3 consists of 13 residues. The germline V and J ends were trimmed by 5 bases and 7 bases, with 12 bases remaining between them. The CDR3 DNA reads TGTGCCAGCAGTTTGGGCGGGGGACAGCCCCAGCATTTT. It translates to CASSLGGGQPQHF.

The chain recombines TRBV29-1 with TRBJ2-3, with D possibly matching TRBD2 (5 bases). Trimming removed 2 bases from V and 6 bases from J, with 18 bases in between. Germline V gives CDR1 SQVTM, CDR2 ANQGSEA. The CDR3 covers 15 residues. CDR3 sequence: CSVERGGVPPDTQYF. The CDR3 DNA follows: TGCAGCGTTGAAAGAGGAGGAGTCCCGCCGGATACGCAGTATTTT.

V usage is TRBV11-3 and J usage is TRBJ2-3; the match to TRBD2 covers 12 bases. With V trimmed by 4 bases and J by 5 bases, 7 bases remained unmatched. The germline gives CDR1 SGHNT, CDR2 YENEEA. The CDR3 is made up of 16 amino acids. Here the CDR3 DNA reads TGTGCCAGCAGCTCTTGGACTAGCGGGAAGGAAGATACGCAGTATTTT. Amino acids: CASSSWTSGKEDTQYF.

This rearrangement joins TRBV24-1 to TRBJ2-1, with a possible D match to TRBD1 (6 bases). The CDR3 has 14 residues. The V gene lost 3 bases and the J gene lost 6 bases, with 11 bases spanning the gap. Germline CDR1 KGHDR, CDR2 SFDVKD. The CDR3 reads CATSDPTGTNEQFF. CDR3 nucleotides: TGTGCCACCAGTGATCCCACAGGGACCAATGAGCAGTTCTTC.

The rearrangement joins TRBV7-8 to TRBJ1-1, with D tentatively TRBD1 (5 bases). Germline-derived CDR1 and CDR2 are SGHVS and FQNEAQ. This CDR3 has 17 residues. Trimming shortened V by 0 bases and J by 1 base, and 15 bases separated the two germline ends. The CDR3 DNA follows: TGTGCCAGCAGCTTAGCGTCTCCAGGGCGGGGGAACACTGAAGCTTTCTTT. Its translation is CASSLASPGRGNTEAFF.

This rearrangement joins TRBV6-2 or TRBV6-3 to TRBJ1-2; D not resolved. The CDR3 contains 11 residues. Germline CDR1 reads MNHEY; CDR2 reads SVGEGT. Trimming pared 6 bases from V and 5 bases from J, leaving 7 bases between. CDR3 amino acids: CASSHRYGYTF. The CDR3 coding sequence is TGTGCCAGCAGCCACAGATATGGCTACACCTTC.

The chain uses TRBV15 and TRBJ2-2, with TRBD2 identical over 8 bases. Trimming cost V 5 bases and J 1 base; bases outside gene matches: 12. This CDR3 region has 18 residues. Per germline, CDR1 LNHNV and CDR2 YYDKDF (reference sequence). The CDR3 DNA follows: TGTGCCACCAGCGGCGGACTAGCCACCCTCTTGAACACCGGGGAGCTGTTTTTT. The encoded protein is CATSGGLATLLNTGELFF.

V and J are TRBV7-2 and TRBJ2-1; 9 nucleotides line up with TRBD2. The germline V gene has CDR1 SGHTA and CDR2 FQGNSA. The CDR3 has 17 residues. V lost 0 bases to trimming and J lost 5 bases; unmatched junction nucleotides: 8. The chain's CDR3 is CASSLASGSVVDNEQFF. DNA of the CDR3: TGTGCCAGCAGCTTAGCTAGCGGGAGTGTTGTTGACAATGAGCAGTTCTTC.

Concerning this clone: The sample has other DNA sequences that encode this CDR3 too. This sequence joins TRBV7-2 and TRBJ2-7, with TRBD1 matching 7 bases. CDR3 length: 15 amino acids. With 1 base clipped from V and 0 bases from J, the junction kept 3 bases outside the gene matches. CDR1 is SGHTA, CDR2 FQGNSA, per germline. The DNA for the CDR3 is TGTGCCAGCAGCTTAGTGGGGACAGACTCCTACGAGCAGTACTTC. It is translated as CASSLVGTDSYEQYF.

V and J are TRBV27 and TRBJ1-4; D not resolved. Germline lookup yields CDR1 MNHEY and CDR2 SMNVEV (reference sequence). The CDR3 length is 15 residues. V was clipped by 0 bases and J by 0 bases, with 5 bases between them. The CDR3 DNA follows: TGTGCCAGCAGTTTATCCCCGGCAACTAATGAAAAACTGTTTTTT. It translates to CASSLSPATNEKLFF.

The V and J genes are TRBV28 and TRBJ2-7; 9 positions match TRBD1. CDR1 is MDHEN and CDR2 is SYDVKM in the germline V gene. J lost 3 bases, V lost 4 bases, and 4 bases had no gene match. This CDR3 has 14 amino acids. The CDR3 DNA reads TGTGCCAGCAGTTCCCGACAGGGGGGCTACGAGCAGTACTTC. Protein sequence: CASSSRQGGYEQYF.

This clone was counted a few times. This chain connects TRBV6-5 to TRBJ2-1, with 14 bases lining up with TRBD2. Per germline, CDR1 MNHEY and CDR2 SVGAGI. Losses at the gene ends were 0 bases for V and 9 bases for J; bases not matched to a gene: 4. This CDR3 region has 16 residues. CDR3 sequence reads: CASSYSGLAGVGEQFF. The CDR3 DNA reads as TGTGCCAGCAGTTACTCGGGACTAGCGGGAGTAGGTGAGCAGTTCTTC.

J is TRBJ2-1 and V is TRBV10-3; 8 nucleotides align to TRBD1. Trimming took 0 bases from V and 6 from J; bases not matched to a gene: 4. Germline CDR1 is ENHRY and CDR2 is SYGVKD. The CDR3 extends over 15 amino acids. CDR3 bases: TGTGCCATCAGTGAGTCGCGGACAGGGTTCAATGAGCAGTTCTTC. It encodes CAISESRTGFNEQFF.

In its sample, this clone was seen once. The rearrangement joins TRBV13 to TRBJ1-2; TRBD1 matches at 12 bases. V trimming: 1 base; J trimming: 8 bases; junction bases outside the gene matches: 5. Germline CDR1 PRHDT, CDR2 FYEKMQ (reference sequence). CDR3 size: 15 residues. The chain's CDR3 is CASSLAGQGARGYTF. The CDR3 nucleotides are TGTGCCAGCAGCTTAGCGGGACAGGGGGCGAGGGGCTACACCTTC.

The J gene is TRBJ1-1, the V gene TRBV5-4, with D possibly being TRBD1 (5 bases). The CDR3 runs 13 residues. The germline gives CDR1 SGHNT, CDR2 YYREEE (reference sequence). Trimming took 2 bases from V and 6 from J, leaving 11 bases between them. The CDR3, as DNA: TGTGCCAGCAGCTTTTGGGGGGGGGCTGAAGCTTTCTTT. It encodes CASSFWGGAEAFF.

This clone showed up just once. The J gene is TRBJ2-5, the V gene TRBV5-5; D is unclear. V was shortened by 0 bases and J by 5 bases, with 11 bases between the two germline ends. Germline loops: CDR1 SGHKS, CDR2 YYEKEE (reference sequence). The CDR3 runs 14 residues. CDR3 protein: CASSLDGFRETQYF. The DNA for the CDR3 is TGTGCCAGCAGCTTGGATGGGTTCAGGGAGACCCAGTACTTC.

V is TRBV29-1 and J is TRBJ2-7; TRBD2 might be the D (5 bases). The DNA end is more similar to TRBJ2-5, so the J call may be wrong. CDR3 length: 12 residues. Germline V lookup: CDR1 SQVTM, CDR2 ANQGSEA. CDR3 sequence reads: CSGALSGKTQYF. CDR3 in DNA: TGCAGCGGTGCACTTTCGGGGAAGACCCAGTACTTC.

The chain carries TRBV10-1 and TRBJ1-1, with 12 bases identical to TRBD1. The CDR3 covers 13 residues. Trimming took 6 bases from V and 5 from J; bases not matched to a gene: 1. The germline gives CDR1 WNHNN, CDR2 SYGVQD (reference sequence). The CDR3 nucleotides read TGCGCCAGCAGGGGACAGGGGGCTACTGAAGCTTTCTTT. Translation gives CASRGQGATEAFF.

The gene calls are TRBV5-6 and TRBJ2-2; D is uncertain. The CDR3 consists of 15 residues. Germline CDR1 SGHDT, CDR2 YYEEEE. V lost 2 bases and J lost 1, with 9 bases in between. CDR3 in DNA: TGTGCCAGCAGCTTTATTGGCAGGAACACCGGGGAGCTGTTTTTT. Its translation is CASSFIGRNTGELFF.

The DNA for the CDR3 is TGTGCCAGCAGCAAAGGGGGGGGAAGAGTCTACAATGAGCAGTTCTTC. Protein: CASSKGGGRVYNEQFF. This chain joins TRBV6-2 or TRBV6-3 and TRBJ2-1; TRBD2 might be the D (7 bases). CDR1 MNHEY and CDR2 SVGEGT come from the germline V gene. V lost 6 bases to trimming and J lost 3 bases, with 18 bases between them. The CDR3 extends over 16 amino acids.

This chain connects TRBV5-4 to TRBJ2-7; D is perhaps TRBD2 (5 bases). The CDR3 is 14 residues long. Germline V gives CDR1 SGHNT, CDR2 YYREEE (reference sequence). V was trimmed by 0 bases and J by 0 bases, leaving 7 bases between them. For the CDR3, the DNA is TGTGCCAGCAGCTTGGGTGGGAGCTCCTACGAGCAGTACTTC. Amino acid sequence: CASSLGGSSYEQYF.

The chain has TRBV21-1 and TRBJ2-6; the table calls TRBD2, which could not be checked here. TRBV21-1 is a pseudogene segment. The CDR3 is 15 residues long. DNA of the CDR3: TGTGCCGCGGGACTAATTAGGTCTGGGGCCAACGTCCTGACTTTC. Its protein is CAAGLIRSGANVLTF.